One sample yielded the 26 T cell receptor beta chains listed below, sequenced in a study of T cell changes during pregnancy in multiple sclerosis. The repertoire was sequenced with immunoSEQ multiplex PCR; TCRdb's copy has only in-frame clones and lacks some. The sample holds 75,000 to 100,000 clones; roughly 91% are singletons and the top ten take about 1.7%. The specimen was peripheral blood, collected after pregnancy. The receptors shown here come from a female donor in good health, enrolled as a control in a pregnancy study.

The chain recombines TRBV19 with TRBJ2-3; tentative D call: TRBD1 (5 bases). The CDR3 covers 13 residues. The germline V and J ends were trimmed by 6 bases and 5 bases, with 12 bases remaining between them. The germline gives CDR1 LNHDA, CDR2 SQIVND (reference sequence). DNA of the CDR3: TGTGCCAGTAGGCCAGGGTTCCGAGATACGCAGTATTTT. This sequence encodes CASRPGFRDTQYF.

This chain connects TRBV7-2 to TRBJ2-3; D may be TRBD2 (5 bases). CDR3 size: 13 residues. V lost 3 bases and J 4 bases, leaving 8 bases between the germline ends. Germline CDR1 SGHTA, CDR2 FQGNSA. CDR3 region: CASSFGGPDTQYF. The CDR3 DNA reads TGTGCCAGCAGCTTTGGAGGCCCAGATACGCAGTATTTT. The full variable domain, completed using reference TRBV7-2 and TRBJ2-3, is GAGVSQSPSNKVTEKGKDVELRCDPISGHTALYWYRQSLGQGLEFLIYFQGNSAPDKSGLPSDRFSAERTGGSVSTLTIQRTQQEDSAVYLCASSFGGPDTQYFGPGTRLTVL.

V is TRBV7-9 and J is TRBJ1-4; D is perhaps TRBD1 (6 bases). The germline CDR1 and CDR2 sequences are SEHNR and FQNEAQ (reference sequence). The CDR3 is 16 amino acids. Trimming removed 5 bases at V and 7 bases at J, with 20 bases between. The CDR3 bases are TGTGCCAGCAGCCCCGTTGGGCAGGGGAGGGGTGAAAAACTGTTTTTT. Its translation is CASSPVGQGRGEKLFF.

The gene calls are TRBV19 and TRBJ1-1, with 7 nucleotides matching TRBD1. V lost 3 bases to trimming and J lost 0 bases; unmatched junction nucleotides: 1. CDR3 length: 14 residues. Germline CDR1 is LNHDA and CDR2 is SQIVND (reference sequence). The CDR3 region is CASSMDRMNTEAFF. CDR3 DNA sequence: TGTGCCAGTAGTATGGACAGGATGAACACTGAAGCTTTCTTT.

The chain has TRBV7-2 and TRBJ2-7; tentatively, D is TRBD1 (5 bases). V lost 3 bases and J 3 bases, leaving 12 bases between the germline ends. Germline V CDR1 and CDR2: SGHTA, FQGNSA. The CDR3 covers 14 residues. CDR3 in amino acids: CASSFSQGRYEQYF. CDR3 nucleotides: TGTGCCAGCAGCTTCTCCCAGGGCCGCTACGAGCAGTACTTC.

This chain connects TRBV7-9 to TRBJ1-6, with D hard to call. Germline CDR1 is SEHNR and CDR2 is FQNEAQ (reference sequence). The germline V and J ends were trimmed by 2 bases and 7 bases, with 9 bases remaining between them. The CDR3 has 14 residues. Here the CDR3 DNA reads TGTGCCAGCAGCTTAATACGGGGAAATTCACCCCTCCACTTT. Translated, it gives CASSLIRGNSPLHF.

This chain joins TRBV6-1 and TRBJ1-3; no clear D. V was pared by 8 bases and J by 4 bases, with 12 bases between. CDR1 and CDR2 (germline): MNHNS, SASEGT. The CDR3 has 13 residues. CDR3 residues: CASLPLRGNTIYF. The DNA of the CDR3 is TGTGCCAGCCTCCCGCTCCGGGGAAACACCATATATTTT.

The V and J genes are TRBV5-8 and TRBJ2-1; D unclear. In germline, CDR1 is SGHTS, CDR2 YDEGEE. The CDR3 runs to 13 residues. The V end lost 2 bases, the J end lost 7 bases, and 10 bases lay between the germline ends. The CDR3 DNA sequence: TGTGCCAGCAGCTTCCCCAACGGGAATGAGCAGTTCTTC. This encodes CASSFPNGNEQFF.

The rearrangement links TRBV4-3 to TRBJ1-4; tentatively, D is TRBD1 (5 bases). Per germline, CDR1 LGHNA and CDR2 YSLEER. The CDR3 has 14 amino acids. V lost 4 bases, J lost 4 bases, and 10 bases lay in between. The CDR3 DNA sequence: TGCGCCAGCAGCCTGGGACTGCATAATGAAAAACTGTTTTTT. Amino acids: CASSLGLHNEKLFF.

The chain employs TRBV19 and TRBJ1-3; D perhaps matches TRBD1 (5 bases). Deletions cut 8 bases from V and 4 bases from J, with 12 bases between. The CDR3 runs to 13 residues. From germline, CDR1 is LNHDA and CDR2 SQIVND (reference sequence). CDR3: CASQQVGGNTIYF. The DNA of the CDR3 is TGTGCCAGTCAACAGGTGGGCGGAAACACCATATATTTT.

CDR3 loop: CASSRSTGVYGYTF. In DNA, the CDR3 is TGTGCCAGCAGCCGATCGACAGGGGTGTATGGCTACACCTTC. This chain connects TRBV11-2 to TRBJ1-2; TRBD1 aligns across 8 bases. The V segment lost 5 bases and the J segment 5 bases; nucleotides outside the gene matches: 7. The CDR3 totals 14 residues. From germline, CDR1 is SGHAT and CDR2 FQNNGV.

The chain employs TRBV11-2 and TRBJ2-4, with TRBD2 as a possible D gene (6 bases). CDR3 length: 15 residues. The V end was cut by 5 bases, the J end by 5 bases, with 16 bases between. Germline lookup yields CDR1 SGHAT and CDR2 FQNNGV. The CDR3 is CASSQTSSGQNIQYF. CDR3 nucleotides: TGTGCCAGCAGCCAGACTAGTTCTGGGCAAAACATTCAGTACTTC.

The J gene is TRBJ1-1, the V gene TRBV5-1; the D gene is possibly TRBD1 (6 bases). CDR1 and CDR2 (germline): SGHRS, YFSETQ. The CDR3 has 11 amino acids. The V gene lost 10 bases and the J gene lost 2 bases, with 9 bases spanning the gap. CDR3 protein: CASTGNTEAFF. For the CDR3, the DNA is TGCGCCTCGACAGGTAACACTGAAGCTTTCTTT.

The gene calls are TRBV6-6 and TRBJ1-5; D remains unclear. The V end was cut by 4 bases, the J end by 5 bases, with 9 bases between. This CDR3 is 13 amino acids long. In germline, CDR1 is MNHNY, CDR2 SVGAGI (reference sequence). CDR3 coding DNA: TGTGCCAGCAGTTCGAGTCCTTATCAGCCCCAGCATTTT. It specifies CASSSSPYQPQHF.

The J gene is TRBJ1-3, the V gene TRBV9, with D possibly matching TRBD1 (5 bases). CDR3 length: 15 residues. Germline V gene sequence: CDR1 SGDLS, CDR2 YYNGEE. The germline V and J ends were trimmed by 0 bases and 1 base, with 8 bases remaining between them. The CDR3 loop is CASSVDGGSGNTIYF. CDR3 DNA sequence: TGTGCCAGCAGCGTAGATGGGGGGTCTGGAAACACCATATATTTT.

This sequence joins TRBV7-2 and TRBJ2-5; maybe TRBD2 (6 bases). Germline V lookup: CDR1 SGHTA, CDR2 FQGNSA. This CDR3 is built from 14 residues. V was cut by 4 bases and J by 1 base, with 10 bases left in between. CDR3 DNA sequence: TGTGCCAGCAGCTGGGGGACTTCCCAAGAGACCCAGTACTTC. This sequence encodes CASSWGTSQETQYF.

The V call is TRBV20-1, the J call TRBJ2-1; D may be TRBD1 (6 bases). With 5 bases removed from V and 11 bases from J, the gap between germline ends came to 13 bases. Per germline, CDR1 DFQATT and CDR2 SNEGSKA (reference sequence). The CDR3 contains 11 residues. The DNA for the CDR3 is TGCAGTGCTCCGCTCGGACAGAAGCAGTTCTTC. It encodes CSAPLGQKQFF.

V is TRBV7-9 and J is TRBJ2-7, with unresolved D. There are 12 residues in the CDR3. CDR1 is SEHNR, CDR2 FQNEAQ, per germline (reference sequence). Deletions cut 2 bases from V and 5 bases from J, with 7 bases between. The DNA for the CDR3 is TGTGCCAGCAGCTTACTTCTCCACGAGCAGTACTTC. Its protein is CASSLLLHEQYF.

CDR3 DNA: TGTGCCAGTAGTTGGACAGTCAATCAGCCCCAGCATTTT. The encoded protein is CASSWTVNQPQHF. The chain joins TRBV19 to TRBJ1-5, with TRBD1 as a possible D gene (6 bases). In germline, CDR1 is LNHDA, CDR2 SQIVND (reference sequence). Deletions cut 5 bases from V and 3 bases from J, with 8 bases between. The CDR3 has 13 residues.

This rearrangement joins TRBV6-1 to TRBJ1-1; unclear D gene. Deletions cut 8 bases from V and 0 bases from J, with 7 bases between. The CDR3 spans 12 residues. Per the germline V gene, CDR1 is MNHNS and CDR2 is SASEGT. Here the CDR3 reads CASRELNTEAFF. As DNA, the CDR3 is TGTGCCAGCCGGGAACTGAACACTGAAGCTTTCTTT.

The chain couples TRBV7-9 to TRBJ1-1; D might be TRBD1 (5 bases). V lost 6 bases, J lost 1 base, and 15 bases lay in between. Germline CDR1 reads SEHNR; CDR2 reads FQNEAQ (reference sequence). The CDR3 runs 15 residues. The CDR3 loop is CASRIAGHRNTEAFF. Here the CDR3 DNA reads TGTGCCAGCAGGATCGCCGGACACAGGAACACTGAAGCTTTCTTT.

The V call is TRBV30, the J call TRBJ1-6; D is possibly TRBD1 (6 bases). Germline CDR1 and CDR2: GTSNPN and SVGIG (reference sequence). The length of the CDR3 is 14 residues. Trimming removed 3 bases from V and 7 bases from J, with 13 bases in between. CDR3 protein: CAWSGGAGNSPLHF. CDR3 bases: TGTGCCTGGAGCGGGGGGGCAGGCAATTCACCCCTCCACTTT.

The J gene is TRBJ2-1, the V gene TRBV19; D might be TRBD1 (5 bases). The germline gives CDR1 LNHDA, CDR2 SQIVND (reference sequence). The CDR3 spans 15 residues. V lost 3 bases, J lost 3 bases, and 12 bases lay in between. CDR3 in amino acids: CASSIETAIYNEQFF. CDR3 sequence (DNA): TGTGCCAGTAGTATCGAGACAGCTATCTACAATGAGCAGTTCTTC.

This rearrangement joins TRBV5-1 to TRBJ1-1, with 8 positions matching TRBD1. The CDR3 is made up of 13 amino acids. The V gene end was trimmed by 4 bases and the J gene end by 5 bases; junction bases not matched to a gene: 4. Germline V lookup: CDR1 SGHRS, CDR2 YFSETQ. CDR3 in DNA: TGCGCCAGCAGCATCAGGGGGCGGACTGAAGCTTTCTTT. Protein sequence: CASSIRGRTEAFF.

This rearrangement joins TRBV11-3 to TRBJ1-4; D may be TRBD1 (5 bases). CDR1 is SGHNT, CDR2 YENEEA, per germline. Trimming removed 2 bases from V and 7 bases from J, with 8 bases in between. The CDR3 loop spans 13 amino acids. This chain's CDR3 is CASSLRGGEKLFF. For the CDR3, the DNA is TGTGCCAGCAGCTTAAGGGGCGGTGAAAAACTGTTTTTT.

The J gene is TRBJ2-5, the V gene TRBV9; the match to TRBD1 covers 7 bases. This CDR3 is 15 amino acids long. V trimming: 3 bases; J trimming: 4 bases; junction bases outside the gene matches: 9. CDR1 and CDR2 (germline): SGDLS, YYNGEE. DNA for the CDR3: TGTGCCAGCAGCGGAAAGGGACAGTATCGAGAGACCCAGTACTTC. This gives the protein CASSGKGQYRETQYF.